This T cell receptor (beta chain) was recovered during a study of T-cell memory formation after mild COVID-19. Across the study: Largely, TCR clusters stayed within a single donor. Study observations and caveats: From day 15 to 85, contracting clones were balanced between CD4 and CD8, whereas later expanders leaned toward CD4+. CD4+ contracting clones lay mainly in CM and EM, CD8+ ones in EMRA.

One entry per CDR3 protein, called by TCRdb with MiXCR from the 5' RACE reads. The table includes hundreds of thousands of distinct CDR3 sequences, 13% to 15% detected once. Of note for this clonotype: What it binds is unknown.

The sequence came from a young man who had mild COVID-19 (a few samples of this study predate the infection). Cell type and time point are not known. Sequenced: PBMCs or a T cell subset sorted from them (not recorded which).

In DNA form, the CDR3 reads TGCGCCAGCAGCCAAGATTCAGGAGCCGAGCAGTACTTC. Protein sequence: CASSQDSGAEQYF. This rearrangement joins TRBV4-1 to TRBJ2-7, with D unresolved. Deletions cut 0 bases from V and 6 bases from J, with 9 bases between. Germline CDR1 reads MGHRA; CDR2 reads YSYEKL. CDR3 length equals 13 residues.